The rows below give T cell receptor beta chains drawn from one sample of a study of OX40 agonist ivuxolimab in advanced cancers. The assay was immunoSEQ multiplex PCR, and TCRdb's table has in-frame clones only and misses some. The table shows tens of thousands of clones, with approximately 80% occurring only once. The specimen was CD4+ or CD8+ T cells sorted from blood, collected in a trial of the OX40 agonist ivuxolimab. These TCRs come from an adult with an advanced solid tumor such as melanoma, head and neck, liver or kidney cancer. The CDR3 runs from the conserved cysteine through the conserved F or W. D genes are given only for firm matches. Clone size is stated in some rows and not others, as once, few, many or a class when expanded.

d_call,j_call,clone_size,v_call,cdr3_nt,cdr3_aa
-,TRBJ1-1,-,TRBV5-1,TGCGCCAGCAGCTCCCTACAGGGATATGAAGCTTTCTTT,CASSSLQGYEAFF
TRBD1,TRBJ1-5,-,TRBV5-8,TGTGCCAGCAGCCAAGATTTGGGGACAGGGGGCCTGAGCAATCAGCCCCAGCATTTT,CASSQDLGTGGLSNQPQHF
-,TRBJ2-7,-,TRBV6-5,TGTGCCAGCACCTTATTCGGGGGCGGGAACGAGCAGTACTTC,CASTLFGGGNEQYF
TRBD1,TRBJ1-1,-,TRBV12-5,TGTGCTAGTGGTTTGTGGCAGGGGGCATTGAACACTGAAGCTTTCTTT,CASGLWQGALNTEAFF
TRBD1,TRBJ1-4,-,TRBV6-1,TGTGCCAGCAGTGAAGCGAGGACAGGGGAGACCCAAGAAAAACTGTTTTTT,CASSEARTGETQEKLFF
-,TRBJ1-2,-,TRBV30,TGTGCCTGGAGTGATAAGGGGTTGTCGCTCGGCTACACCTTC,CAWSDKGLSLGYTF
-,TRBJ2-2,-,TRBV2,TGTGCCAGCACCTGGTATAACACCGGGGAGCTGTTTTTT,CASTWYNTGELFF
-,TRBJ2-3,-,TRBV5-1,TGCGCCAGCAGCTTGGGACAGAGCACAGATACGCAGTATTTT,CASSLGQSTDTQYF
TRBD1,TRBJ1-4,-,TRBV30,TGTGCCTGGGGACGCCGGGACAGGGAGAATGAAAAACTGTTTTTT,CAWGRRDRENEKLFF
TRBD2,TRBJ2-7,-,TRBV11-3,TGTGCCAGCAGTCCGGGAGGGTTCGAGCAGTACTTC,CASSPGGFEQYF
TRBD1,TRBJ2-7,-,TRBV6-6,TGTGCCAGCAGCCCTGGACAGGGGAGGGTCGGCGAGCAGTACTTC,CASSPGQGRVGEQYF
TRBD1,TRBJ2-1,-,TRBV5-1,TGCGCCAGCAGCTCTGGACAGGCCTTACTCTTGCTCAATGAGCAGTTCTTC,CASSSGQALLLLNEQFF
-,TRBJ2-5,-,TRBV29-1,TGCAGCGTTGAAGACGAGAAACAGGGTCGAGGGCAAGAGACCCAGTACTTC,CSVEDEKQGRGQETQYF
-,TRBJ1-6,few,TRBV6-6,TGTGCCAGCAGTTATGGGGAGGGAAGGAGTAATTCACCCCTCCACTTT,CASSYGEGRSNSPLHF
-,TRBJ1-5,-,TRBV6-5,TGTGCCAGCAGTTACGACGGCCGGCAGCCCCAGCATTTT,CASSYDGRQPQHF
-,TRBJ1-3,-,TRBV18,TGTGCCAGCTCACCCTTTCCTTTTTCGGGGGCCGGAAACACCATATATTTT,CASSPFPFSGAGNTIYF
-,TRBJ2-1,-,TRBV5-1,TGCGCCAGCAGCTTGTCCGTTTCGGGCTACAATGAGCAGTTCTTC,CASSLSVSGYNEQFF